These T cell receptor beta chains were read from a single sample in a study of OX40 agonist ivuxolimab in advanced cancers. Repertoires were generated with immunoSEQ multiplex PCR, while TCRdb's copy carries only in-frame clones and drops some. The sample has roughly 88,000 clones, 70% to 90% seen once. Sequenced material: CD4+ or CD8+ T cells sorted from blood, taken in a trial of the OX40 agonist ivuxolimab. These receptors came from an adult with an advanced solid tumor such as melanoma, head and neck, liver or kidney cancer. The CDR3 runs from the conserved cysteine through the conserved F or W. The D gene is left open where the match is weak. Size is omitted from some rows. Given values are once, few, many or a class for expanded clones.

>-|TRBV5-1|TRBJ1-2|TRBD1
TGCGCCAGCAGACTGGGACAGGGGGCTGACTATGGCTACACCTTC
CASRLGQGADYGYTF
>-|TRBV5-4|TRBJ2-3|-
TGTGCCAGCAGCCCAGCATACGGACCGGGACTCACTAGCACAGATACGCAGTATTTT
CASSPAYGPGLTSTDTQYF
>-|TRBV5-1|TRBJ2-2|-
TGCGCCAGCAGGGCGGGACAGAACACCGGGGAGCTGTTTTTT
CASRAGQNTGELFF
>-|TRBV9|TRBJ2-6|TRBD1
TGTGCCAGCAGCGGACGGACAGGGGTGCCCTCTGGGGCCAACGTCCTGACTTTC
CASSGRTGVPSGANVLTF
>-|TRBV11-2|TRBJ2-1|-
TGTGCCAGCAGCCCGACGAGACAGAGCTCCTACAATGAGCAGTTCTTC
CASSPTRQSSYNEQFF
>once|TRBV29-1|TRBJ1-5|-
TGCAGCGTGGGCGAAGGACAGCCCCAGCATTTT
CSVGEGQPQHF
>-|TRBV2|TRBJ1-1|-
TGTGCCAGCAGTGAACAGGGCGGGAACACTGAAGCTTTCTTT
CASSEQGGNTEAFF
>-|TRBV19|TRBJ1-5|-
TGTGCCAGTAGTATAGGGGATAGCAATCAGCCCCAGCATTTT
CASSIGDSNQPQHF
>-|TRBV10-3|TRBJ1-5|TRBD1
TGTGCCATCAGTGATTTCGACAGGGGCAATCAGCCCCAGCATTTT
CAISDFDRGNQPQHF
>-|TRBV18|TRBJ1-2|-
TGTGCCAGCTCACCAGGGGGGCAGGGAGTCTATGGCTACACCTTC
CASSPGGQGVYGYTF
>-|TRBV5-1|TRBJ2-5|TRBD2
TGCGCCAGCAGCACAGGACTAGCGGGAGCTACAGGGGAGACCCAGTACTTC
CASSTGLAGATGETQYF